Listed below are T cell receptor delta chains from one sample, sequenced in a study of human gamma delta and Vdelta1 T cells. TCRdb re-analyzed the PCR reads via CATT. The sample has 5,500 to 7,500 delta-chain clones, roughly 40% seen once; the top ten hold roughly 9%. Their antigens remain unidentified. The sequencing input was Vdelta1 gamma-delta T cells from blood grown in culture (DOT cells). These receptors were collected from a human donor in good health. Both conserved end residues are part of each CDR3. D genes are given only for firm matches. Not every row has a clone size; where given, it reads once, few, many or a size class.

len,v_gene,j_gene,abundance,d_gene,CDR3nt,CDR3aa
20,TRDV1,TRDJ2,-,TRDD3,TGTGCTCTTTCTTTCCGCCCTACTGGGGGATTCCTCGCTTTGACAGCACAACTCTTCTTT,CALSFRPTGGFLALTAQLFF
16,TRDV1,TRDJ1,few,-,TGTGCTCTTGGGGAACCCCCGATGACCAACACCGATAAACTCATCTTT,CALGEPPMTNTDKLIF
15,TRDV1,TRDJ1,-,-,TGTGCTCTTGGGGAACTCCGGGGGTACACAGATAAACTCATCTTT,CALGELRGYTDKLIF
19,TRDV1,TRDJ1,-,-,TGTGCTCTTGGGATAAGCCTCAATGTATTGGATTCGAGTATTGATAAACTCATCTTT,CALGISLNVLDSSIDKLIF
21,TRDV1,TRDJ1,once,TRDD3,TGTGCTCTTGGGGAACTAGTAAAAGCCCATACTGGGGGATTCCCGCTCGATAAACTCATCTTT,CALGELVKAHTGGFPLDKLIF
21,TRDV1,TRDJ3,-,-,TGTGCTCTTGGCCAAAAGGCACCTACTTTCCTGAGCTCCTGGGACACCCGACAGATGTTTTTC,CALGQKAPTFLSSWDTRQMFF
24,TRDV1,TRDJ1,few,TRDD3,TGTGCTCTTGGGGAACCCCGGGTACCTACGAAGGATAGTACTGGGGGATACACCAAGGATAAACTCATCTTT,CALGEPRVPTKDSTGGYTKDKLIF
16,TRDV1,TRDJ1,-,TRDD3,TGTGCTCTTGGGGACTGGGGGATGCCGAACACCGATAAACTCATCTTT,CALGDWGMPNTDKLIF
16,TRDV1,TRDJ1,-,TRDD3,TGTGCTCTTGGGGAACCCCACTATGGGGGAATTTTGAAACTCATCTTT,CALGEPHYGGILKLIF
17,TRDV1,TRDJ1,few,TRDD3,TGTGCTCTTGGGTTTCCTTCTCGCCGGGTACTGGGGGAAAAACTCATCTTT,CALGFPSRRVLGEKLIF
22,TRDV1,TRDJ1,few,TRDD3,TGTGCTCTTGGGGAACCTAATGGGGGCTTTCTACTGGGGGTCCCGTACACCGATAAACTCATCTTT,CALGEPNGGFLLGVPYTDKLIF
17,TRDV1,TRDJ1,-,TRDD2,TGTGCTCTTGGGGAACTTTATTCCTACGGAGTAAGGGATAAACTCATCTTT,CALGELYSYGVRDKLIF
18,TRDV1,TRDJ2,medium-sized,TRDD3,TGTGCTCTTGGGAAGGGTCCCTGGGGGATAAAGGCGACAGCACAACTCTTCTTT,CALGKGPWGIKATAQLFF
23,TRDV1,TRDJ1,few,TRDD3,TGTGCTCTTGGGAAGAGGCTCCCTGAGAGTAACTCCAGAGGGGATACGTTCACCGATAAACTCATCTTT,CALGKRLPESNSRGDTFTDKLIF
22,TRDV1,TRDJ1,few,TRDD3,TGTGCTCTTGGGGAAACCCGACTTCCCATGGCCTTACTGGGGGATTTCTCCGATAAACTCATCTTT,CALGETRLPMALLGDFSDKLIF
22,TRDV1,TRDJ1,-,TRDD3,TGTGCTCTTGGGGGCCTTCCCCCGGTACTGGGGGATACCTCACCATACACCGATAAACTCATCTTT,CALGGLPPVLGDTSPYTDKLIF
26,TRDV1,TRDJ1,-,TRDD3,TGTGCTCTTGGGGAACTTTTATCGCTCAACCTGGTACTGGGGGATACGCAGGCGTTTATAGCCGATAAACTCATCTTT,CALGELLSLNLVLGDTQAFIADKLIF
18,TRDV1,TRDJ1,large,-,TGTGCTCTTGGGGAACACCCTTCCCCGTGGTGGGTCACCGATAAACTCATCTTT,CALGEHPSPWWVTDKLIF
25,TRDV1,TRDJ1,few,TRDD3,TGTGCTCTTGGGGCCGTCCTTGAGCCTTCCCAAGTTTTACTGGGGGATACGGGGTACACCGATAAACTCATCTTT,CALGAVLEPSQVLLGDTGYTDKLIF
28,TRDV1,TRDJ1,-,TRDD3,TGTGCTCTTGGGGAAAGGGCAAACCTTCTCCCTGACTGGGGGATAAGGGCCAGACGACCATACTACACCGATAAACTCATCTTT,CALGERANLLPDWGIRARRPYYTDKLIF
16,TRDV1,TRDJ1,-,-,TGTGCTCTTGGGGATACTATTTCCTCGCACACCGATAAACTCATCTTT,CALGDTISSHTDKLIF
20,TRDV1,TRDJ1,few,TRDD3,TGTGCTCTTGGGGTTATTTGGGGGATACTGAGGGGTCAGTACACCGATAAACTCATCTTT,CALGVIWGILRGQYTDKLIF
22,TRDV1,TRDJ1,-,TRDD3,TGTGCTCTTGGGGAACTTCATCAAACTTACTGGGGGATACCGGAATACACCGATAAACTCATCTTT,CALGELHQTYWGIPEYTDKLIF
26,TRDV1,TRDJ1,-,TRDD3,TGTGCTCTTGGGCCGTATGATTCCTACGAGAGGTCCCCTCTCTGGGGGATACGAAGCAGCACCGATAAACTCATCTTT,CALGPYDSYERSPLWGIRSSTDKLIF
18,TRDV1,TRDJ1,-,TRDD3,TGTGCTCTTGGGGAACTTAATCTGGGGGTCCCGTACACCGATAAACTCATCTTT,CALGELNLGVPYTDKLIF
16,TRDV1,TRDJ1,few,-,TGTGCTCTTGGGGACCCCAGAACCAGGGACACCGATAAACTCATCTTT,CALGDPRTRDTDKLIF
21,TRDV1,TRDJ1,medium-sized,TRDD3,TGTGCTCTTGGGGAATTCGCTAGAGCCGTGGGGGATACGACTTACACCGATAAACTCATCTTT,CALGEFARAVGDTTYTDKLIF
18,TRDV1,TRDJ1,-,-,TGTGCTCTTGGGGCACGGCTCCTGGGGTCAACGGGCCCCGATAAACTCATCTTT,CALGARLLGSTGPDKLIF
18,TRDV1,TRDJ1,-,-,TGTGCTCTTGGGGAACTGAGGACGGCGATAGATGCATCCGATAAACTCATCTTT,CALGELRTAIDASDKLIF
16,TRDV1,TRDJ1,-,-,TGTGCTCTTGGGGAATGGCAGGCTAGGTACACCGATAAACTCATCTTT,CALGEWQARYTDKLIF
20,TRDV1,TRDJ1,few,TRDD3,TGTGCTCTTGGGGAACTCTGGCCCCAGACCGTACTGGGGGATACCGATAAACTCATCTTT,CALGELWPQTVLGDTDKLIF
27,TRDV1,TRDJ1,few,TRDD3,TGTGCTCTTGGGGCCAAATGGGGGAACCCTTTCCGTCCGGAACTGGGGGATACGGGGACGTACACCGATAAACTCATCTTT,CALGAKWGNPFRPELGDTGTYTDKLIF
17,TRDV1,TRDJ1,few,TRDD2,TGTGCTCTCGTAATACTTCCTACGGTATTCTACACCGATAAACTCATCTTT,CALVILPTVFYTDKLIF
17,TRDV1,TRDJ1,-,-,TGTGCTCTTGGGGAAAAGGGGCACTGGAGGTACACCGATAAACTCATCTTT,CALGEKGHWRYTDKLIF
20,TRDV1,TRDJ1,-,TRDD3,TGTGCTCTTGGGGAAGTCGTTCTGGGGGATACGCTGATGTACACCGATAAACTCATCTTT,CALGEVVLGDTLMYTDKLIF
20,TRDV1,TRDJ1,few,TRDD3,TGTGCTCTTGGGGAAAGGCGCGGGTTGGGGGAGCCCCCGTACACCGATAAACTCATCTTT,CALGERRGLGEPPYTDKLIF
19,TRDV1,TRDJ1,medium-sized,TRDD3,TGTGCTCTTGGGGTTTATTCGCGTCCCGGGGGATACGCGGCCGCCGAACTCATCTTT,CALGVYSRPGGYAAAELIF
17,TRDV1,TRDJ1,few,TRDD3,TGTGCTCTTGGGGAACTTCCTAATTGGGGGATCAGTCATAAACTCATCTTT,CALGELPNWGISHKLIF
21,TRDV1,TRDJ1,few,TRDD3,TGTGCTCTTGGGGAGCCCCTAAGGCCTTCCACGAACTGGGGGATACTCGATAAACTCATCTTT,CALGEPLRPSTNWGILDKLIF
24,TRDV1,TRDJ1,medium-sized,TRDD3,TGTGCTCTTGGGCCCTCCCGGCCCTCAACTGCTGCTGACTGGGGGATACGGCGGGCCGATAAACTCATCTTT,CALGPSRPSTAADWGIRRADKLIF
19,TRAV29/DV5,TRDJ1,-,-,TGTGCAGCAAGCGAATCCCCTACGTTCGATACGGCGTACACCGATAAACTCATCTTT,CAASESPTFDTAYTDKLIF
20,TRDV1,TRDJ1,-,TRDD3,TGTGCTCTTGGGGAACCGGCTACCGCTCTGTACTGGGGGTACACCGATAAACTCATCTTT,CALGEPATALYWGYTDKLIF
22,TRDV1,TRDJ1,-,TRDD3,TGTGCTCTCCTTAGCTTTCCTACTAGTACTGGGGGATACGCGAAAGGCACCGATAAACTCATCTTT,CALLSFPTSTGGYAKGTDKLIF
23,TRDV1,TRDJ1,few,TRDD3,TGTGCTCTTGGGGAACTATTGGGCCTGCAATTACTGGGGGATACTAGGTACACCGATAAACTCATCTTT,CALGELLGLQLLGDTRYTDKLIF